The rows below give T cell receptor beta chains drawn from one sample of a study of STAT5B mutations in CD4+ large granular lymphocyte leukemia. This table comes from immunoSEQ multiplex PCR, and its TCRdb copy is limited to in-frame clones, with some not included. The table lists around 33,000 clones, about nine tenths of them singletons. The sample consisted of CD4+ T cells from blood buffy coats. The receptors come from a human donor in good health. CDR3s include the opening cysteine and the closing phenylalanine or tryptophan. Each record gives: V gene, J gene, clone size, CDR3 length, CDR3 protein. Only part of the rows carry a size: once, few, many, or a class if the clone is expanded.

V: TRBV18; J: TRBJ2-3; size: NA; length: 16; CDR3: CASSQTGAGSTDTQYF
V: TRBV6-6; J: TRBJ2-2; size: NA; length: 13; CDR3: CASREWSTGELFF
V: TRBV7-9; J: TRBJ1-2; size: NA; length: 17; CDR3: CASSSVTDRSWLYGYTF
V: TRBV7-9; J: TRBJ2-5; size: NA; length: 12; CDR3: CASRQGVETQYF
V: TRBV30; J: TRBJ2-7; size: NA; length: 14; CDR3: CAWSIPGGGYEQYF
V: TRBV27; J: TRBJ2-1; size: NA; length: 12; CDR3: CASRGGYNEQFF
V: TRBV5-1; J: TRBJ2-5; size: NA; length: 15; CDR3: CASSLGQGMGETQYF
V: TRBV7-2; J: TRBJ2-2; size: few; length: 15; CDR3: CASSSQGAHTGELFF
V: TRBV9; J: TRBJ2-2; size: NA; length: 17; CDR3: CASSVEGWSLNTGELFF
V: TRBV27; J: TRBJ2-5; size: NA; length: 15; CDR3: CASKLGDWSQETQYF
V: TRBV21-1; J: TRBJ2-7; size: NA; length: 17; CDR3: CASSPRATGTQTYEQYF
V: TRBV4-3; J: TRBJ1-4; size: NA; length: 15; CDR3: CASMSLGAGREKLFF
V: TRBV10-1; J: TRBJ2-7; size: NA; length: 13; CDR3: CASSSGQGYEQYF
V: TRBV10-1; J: TRBJ1-4; size: NA; length: 15; CDR3: CASSDSGHFNEKLFF
V: TRBV7-3; J: TRBJ1-2; size: NA; length: 13; CDR3: CASSQGANYGYTF
V: TRBV10-1; J: TRBJ2-1; size: once; length: 17; CDR3: CASSGASGGLSYNEQFF
V: TRBV7-2; J: TRBJ1-1; size: NA; length: 15; CDR3: CASSSDPGQPFPAFF
V: TRBV7-2; J: TRBJ1-3; size: NA; length: 14; CDR3: CASSDRVRRNTIYF
V: TRBV18; J: TRBJ2-7; size: few; length: 14; CDR3: CASSPSGASAEQYF
V: TRBV4-3; J: TRBJ2-2; size: NA; length: 19; CDR3: CASSQVRYLTGLVTGELFF
V: TRBV5-1; J: TRBJ2-7; size: NA; length: 11; CDR3: CASSLEAETYF